This paragraph covers one TCR beta chain sequence. PCR involved 60 Vbeta and 13 Jbeta primers. Sequencing used immunoSEQ multiplex PCR; TCRdb keeps in-frame clones, though not all of them. The sample carries 120,000 or so clones, about 80% recorded once. The data are from a study of cytomegalovirus exposure and HLA in healthy donors. Germline assignment: CDR1 SGHNT and CDR2 YYREEE (reference sequence). V dropped 4 bases and J dropped 2; count of bases not matched to a gene: 8. The CDR3 has 17 amino acids. This TCR came from a man aged 30 to 45 in good health and CMV-seronegative. The material sequenced was PBMCs. The V and J genes are TRBV5-4 and TRBJ2-6, with 8 positions matching TRBD2. The CDR3 nucleotides read TGTGCCAGCAGCCCTTACGGGGGGGGCGCTGGGGCCAACGTCCTGACTTTC. Translated, it gives CASSPYGGGAGANVLTF.